These 20 T cell receptor beta chains originate from one sample sequenced in a study of T cell repertoires in cytomegalovirus infection. TCRdb used MiXCR to reprocess the reads, holding one entry per CDR3 protein. Of fewer than 550,000 distinct CDR3 sequences listed, more than 25% are singletons. The sequencing input was PBMCs. The receptors were sampled from a human donor in good health (CMV status not recorded). Some clones in this sample may be carry-over from other donors' samples.

This clonotype showed up many times. The chain is built from TRBV7-2 and TRBJ2-7; either TRBD1 or TRBD2 may supply D (6 bases each). The CDR3 is 17 amino acids. Looked up from germline, CDR1 is SGHTA and CDR2 is FQGNSA. Trimming stripped 0 bases from V and 7 bases from J, with 22 bases between. CDR3 in amino acids: CASSLAKPGGDLGEQYF. The CDR3, as DNA: TGTGCCAGCAGCTTAGCGAAACCCGGGGGCGACTTGGGTGAGCAGTACTTC.

The V and J genes are TRBV6-2 or TRBV6-3 and TRBJ2-5; D is unresolved. This CDR3 contains 12 residues. In germline, CDR1 is MNHEY, CDR2 SVGEGT. V lost 7 bases and J 2 bases, leaving 8 bases between the germline ends. The CDR3 region has the DNA TGTGCCAGCAAAAACCAACAAGAGACCCAGTACTTC. It is translated as CASKNQQETQYF.

This clonotype has only a few counts. The rearrangement links TRBV29-1 to TRBJ2-1, with TRBD2 matching over 8 bases. The trim removed 2 bases at V and 0 bases at J, leaving 6 bases unmatched. Looked up from germline, CDR1 is SQVTM and CDR2 is ANQGSEA. The CDR3 extends over 16 amino acids. This CDR3 is CSVESTSAGSYNEQFF. DNA for the CDR3: TGCAGCGTTGAATCGACTAGCGCCGGCTCCTACAATGAGCAGTTCTTC.

The chain links TRBV5-4 to TRBJ2-7; tentatively, D is TRBD1 (5 bases). CDR1 SGHNT and CDR2 YYREEE come from the germline V gene (reference sequence). The CDR3 has 16 residues. V lost 0 bases to trimming and J lost 12 bases, with 25 bases between them. CDR3 protein: CASSLGGQQGWVVRYV. CDR3 DNA: TGTGCCAGCAGCTTGGGGGGCCAACAAGGGTGGGTTGTTAGGTACGTC.

The chain recombines TRBV12-5 with TRBJ1-1, with 9 positions matching TRBD1. The CDR3 loop spans 16 amino acids. The V and J ends lost 6 bases and 1 base, in that order; junction bases with no gene match: 9. The germline gives CDR1 LGHNT, CDR2 FRNRAP. The CDR3: CASGPRTGVTNTEAFF. The CDR3 DNA is TGTGCTAGTGGCCCGCGGACAGGGGTGACGAACACTGAAGCTTTCTTT.

The chain recombines TRBV18 with TRBJ1-2; D not certain. The CDR3 contains 14 residues. V dropped 3 bases and J dropped 4 bases, with 12 bases sitting between them. Germline V CDR1 and CDR2: KGHSH, LQKENI. The CDR3 spells CASSPGRDLYGYTF. CDR3 sequence (DNA): TGTGCCAGCTCACCGGGGAGAGACCTCTATGGCTACACCTTC.

The chain has TRBV6-2 or TRBV6-3 and TRBJ2-3; a possible D gene is TRBD2 (5 bases). This CDR3 is built from 14 residues. Trimming took 3 bases from V and 4 from J, leaving 11 bases between them. The germline V gene encodes CDR1 MNHEY and CDR2 SVGEGT. CDR3 nucleotide sequence: TGTGCCAGCAGTTATGAGCGGTCCGCAGATACGCAGTATTTT. It is translated as CASSYERSADTQYF.

Ten or more counts support this clonotype. The chain joins TRBV19 to TRBJ1-5, with TRBD1 matching over 9 bases. Trimming at V came to 6 bases and at J to 5 bases, leaving 14 bases not matched to a gene. Germline values: CDR1 LNHDA, CDR2 SQIVND (reference sequence). The CDR3 extends over 17 amino acids. CDR3 DNA sequence: TGTGCCAGTAGCCCCGGTGCGGGACGGGACAGGGATCAGCCCCAGCATTTT. It yields the protein CASSPGAGRDRDQPQHF.

The V call is TRBV6-2 or TRBV6-3, the J call TRBJ2-7; 10 bases line up with TRBD2. The CDR3 spans 13 residues. Germline assignment: CDR1 MNHEY and CDR2 SVGEGT. V gave up 11 bases and J gave up 0 bases; unmatched junction bases: 4. This CDR3 is CAVLAGDSYEQYV. CDR3 nucleotides: TGTGCCGTCCTAGCGGGGGACTCCTACGAGCAGTACGTC.

This clonotype was found many times. The chain joins TRBV7-3 to TRBJ2-3; D gene uncertain. CDR3 length: 12 residues. Germline V lookup: CDR1 SGHTA, CDR2 FQGTGA. V dropped 5 bases and J dropped 4 bases, with 7 bases sitting between them. Written as DNA, the CDR3 is TGTGCCAGCAGCGAAGGAGCAGATACGCAGTATTTT. As protein: CASSEGADTQYF.

The rearrangement uses TRBV4-1 and TRBJ2-5; tentatively, D is TRBD2 (6 bases). Germline V lookup: CDR1 MGHRA, CDR2 YSYEKL. The CDR3 consists of 15 residues. V was shortened by 3 bases and J by 5 bases, with 16 bases between the two germline ends. CDR3 sequence (DNA): TGCGCCAGCAGCCACCCGGGGACGGGAGAGGAGACCCAGTACTTC. Translation: CASSHPGTGEETQYF.

This clonotype was seen ten or more times. The chain uses TRBV7-2 and TRBJ1-1; D might be TRBD1 (5 bases). Trimming took off 3 bases at V and 1 base at J, with 9 bases between the two ends. This CDR3 comprises 14 residues. Germline V gives CDR1 SGHTA, CDR2 FQGNSA. This CDR3 reads CASSFRAANTEAFF. CDR3 bases: TGTGCCAGCAGCTTCAGGGCGGCGAACACTGAAGCTTTCTTT.

In this sample, this clonotype turned up a few times. In nucleotides, the CDR3 is TGTGCCAGCAGCTTACCCCCTAGTGGCGGCACTGAAGCTTTCTTT. Translated: CASSLPPSGGTEAFF. The chain combines TRBV7-2 with TRBJ1-1; D is unclear. There are 15 residues in the CDR3. Trimming took 2 bases from V and 4 from J, leaving 14 bases between them. Germline CDR1 is SGHTA and CDR2 is FQGNSA.

This clonotype was detected a few times. The chain has TRBV7-9 and TRBJ2-5, with TRBD1 matching over 8 bases. Germline V gives CDR1 SEHNR, CDR2 FQNEAQ (reference sequence). Trimming took 4 bases from V and 5 from J; bases not matched to a gene: 3. The CDR3 runs to 13 residues. The CDR3 DNA is TGTGCCAGCAGCTGGACAGGGACTGAGACCCAGTACTTC. Translation gives CASSWTGTETQYF.

J is TRBJ2-3 and V is TRBV27, with D hard to call. Germline V gene sequence: CDR1 MNHEY, CDR2 SMNVEV (reference sequence). The CDR3 contains 16 residues. V gave up 5 bases and J gave up 0 bases, with 15 bases separating them. The CDR3 DNA reads as TGTGCCAGCAGTCCCCTTTGGCGCGGTAGCACAGATACGCAGTATTTT. It encodes CASSPLWRGSTDTQYF.

The DNA for the CDR3 is TGTGCCAGCAGTGAAGTGGGGTTGGTCACTGAAGCTTTCTTT. Its translation: CASSEVGLVTEAFF. The rearrangement links TRBV12-3 or TRBV12-4 to TRBJ1-1; D not resolved. The CDR3 contains 14 residues. Trimming left V 5 bases short and J 4 bases short, with 14 bases between.

This chain links TRBV10-3 with TRBJ1-1; 8 bases line up with TRBD1. Looked up from germline, CDR1 is ENHRY and CDR2 is SYGVKD. Trimming removed 6 bases from V and 3 bases from J; junction bases left unmatched: 21. CDR3 size: 19 residues. The CDR3 here is CAISPVAYRGKREDTEAFF. CDR3 bases: TGTGCCATCAGCCCAGTGGCTTACAGGGGGAAGAGGGAAGACACTGAAGCTTTCTTT.

This clonotype was seen a handful of times. The genes are TRBV28 and TRBJ2-2, with 7 bases identical to TRBD2. The CDR3 contains 15 residues. Germline CDR1 MDHEN, CDR2 SYDVKM. The junction had 6 bases not matched to a gene; V was cut back by 2 bases and J by 6 bases. This CDR3 reads CASSLGLGRSGELFF. For the CDR3, the DNA is TGTGCCAGCAGTTTAGGACTAGGGCGGTCCGGGGAGCTGTTTTTT.

This clonotype was detected only a few times. This chain joins TRBV19 and TRBJ2-1; perhaps TRBD1 as D (6 bases). The CDR3 is 19 residues long. The germline gives CDR1 LNHDA, CDR2 SQIVND (reference sequence). The V gene lost 4 bases and the J gene lost 1 base, with 23 bases spanning the gap. The CDR3 DNA is TGTGCCAGTAGTACCATTCCGGGACAAGACCTTATTTCCTACAATGAGCAGTTCTTC. Encoded protein: CASSTIPGQDLISYNEQFF.

Only a few counts were recorded for this clonotype. The chain is built from TRBV19 and TRBJ2-3; 7 nucleotides match TRBD2. CDR3 length equals 16 residues. The V and J ends lost 3 bases and 2 bases, in that order; junction bases with no gene match: 8. CDR1 and CDR2 from the germline V gene are LNHDA and SQIVND (reference sequence). The CDR3 here is CASSIVASGYTDTQYF. The DNA of the CDR3 is TGTGCCAGTAGTATTGTGGCTAGCGGATACACAGATACGCAGTATTTT. The full variable domain, rest sourced from reference TRBV19 and TRBJ2-3, is DGGITQSPKYLFRKEGQNVTLSCEQNLNHDAMYWYRQDPGQGLRLIYYSQIVNDFQKGDIAEGYSVSREKKESFPLTVTSAQKNPTAFYLCASSIVASGYTDTQYFGPGTRLTVL.